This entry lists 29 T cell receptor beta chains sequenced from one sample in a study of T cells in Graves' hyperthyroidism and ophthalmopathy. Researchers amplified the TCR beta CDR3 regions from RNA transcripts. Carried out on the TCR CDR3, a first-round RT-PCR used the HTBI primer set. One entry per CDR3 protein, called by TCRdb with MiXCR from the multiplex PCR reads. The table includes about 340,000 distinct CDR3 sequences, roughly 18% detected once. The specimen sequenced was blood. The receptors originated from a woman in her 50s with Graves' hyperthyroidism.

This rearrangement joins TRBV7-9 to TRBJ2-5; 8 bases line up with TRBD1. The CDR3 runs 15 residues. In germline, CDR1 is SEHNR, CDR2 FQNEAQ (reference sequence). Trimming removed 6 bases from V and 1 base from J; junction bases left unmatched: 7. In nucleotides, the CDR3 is TGTGCCAGCAGAAGAGCTCAGGGGGCCCAAGAGACCCAGTACTTC. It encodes CASRRAQGAQETQYF.

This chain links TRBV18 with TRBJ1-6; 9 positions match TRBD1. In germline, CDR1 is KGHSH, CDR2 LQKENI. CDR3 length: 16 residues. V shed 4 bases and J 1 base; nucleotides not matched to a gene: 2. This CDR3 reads CASSQQGASYNSPLHF. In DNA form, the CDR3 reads TGTGCCAGCTCACAACAGGGGGCGTCCTATAATTCACCCCTCCACTTT.

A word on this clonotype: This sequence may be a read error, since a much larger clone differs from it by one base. This CDR3 reads CNARRGVFTDTQYF. Written as DNA, the CDR3 is TGCAATGCCCGACGGGGAGTCTTCACAGATACGCAGTATTTT. The chain joins TRBV20-1 to TRBJ2-3, with D maybe TRBD2 (5 bases). There are 14 residues in the CDR3. Germline V gives CDR1 DFQATT, CDR2 SNEGSKA (reference sequence).

CDR3 DNA: TGTGCCAGTACCAAAACTGCGCGGGAGGGCCGGACCGGGGAGCTGTTTTTT. Translated, it gives CASTKTAREGRTGELFF. The chain couples TRBV19 to TRBJ2-2, with TRBD2 identical over 9 bases. Germline V gene data show CDR1 as LNHDA and CDR2 as SQIVND (reference sequence). This CDR3 is 17 amino acids long. Trimming took 7 bases from V and 5 from J; bases not matched to a gene: 14.

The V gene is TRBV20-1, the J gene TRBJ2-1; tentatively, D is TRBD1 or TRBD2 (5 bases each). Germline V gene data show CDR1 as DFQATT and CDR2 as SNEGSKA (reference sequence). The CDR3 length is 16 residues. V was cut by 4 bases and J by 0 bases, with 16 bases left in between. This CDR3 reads CSAINSGRSSYNEQFF. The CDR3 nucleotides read TGCAGTGCTATCAACTCGGGACGGAGCTCCTACAATGAGCAGTTCTTC.

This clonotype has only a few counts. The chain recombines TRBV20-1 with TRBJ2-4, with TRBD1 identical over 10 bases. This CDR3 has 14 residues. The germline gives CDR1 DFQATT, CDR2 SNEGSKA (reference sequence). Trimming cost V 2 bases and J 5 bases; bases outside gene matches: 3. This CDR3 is CSARRDRGENIQYF. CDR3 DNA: TGCAGTGCTAGAAGGGACAGGGGTGAAAACATTCAGTACTTC.

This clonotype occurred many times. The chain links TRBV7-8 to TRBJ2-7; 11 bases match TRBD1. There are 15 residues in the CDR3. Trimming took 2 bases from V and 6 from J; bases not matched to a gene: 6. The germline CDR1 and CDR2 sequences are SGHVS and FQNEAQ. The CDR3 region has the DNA TGTGCCAGCAGCTTACTAGGACAGGGGGCGCCCGAGCAGTACGTC. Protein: CASSLLGQGAPEQYV.

This chain's CDR3 is CASSLTSGRFNEQFF. CDR3 bases: TGTGCCAGCAGCTTAACCAGCGGGAGGTTCAATGAGCAGTTCTTC. The chain links TRBV7-3 to TRBJ2-1; TRBD2 aligns across 9 bases. Germline V lookup: CDR1 SGHTA, CDR2 FQGTGA. The CDR3 consists of 15 residues. The V segment lost 0 bases and the J segment 6 bases; nucleotides outside the gene matches: 3.

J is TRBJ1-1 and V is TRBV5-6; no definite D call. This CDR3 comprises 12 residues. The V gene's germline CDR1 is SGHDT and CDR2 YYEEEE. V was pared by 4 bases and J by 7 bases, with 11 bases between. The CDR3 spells CASSEEIGEAFF. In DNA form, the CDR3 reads TGTGCCAGCAGCGAGGAGATAGGTGAAGCTTTCTTT. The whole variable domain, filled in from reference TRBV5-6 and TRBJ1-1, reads DAGVTQSPTHLIKTRGQQVTLRCSPKSGHDTVSWYQQALGQGPQFIFQYYEEEERQRGNFPDRFSGHQFPNYSSELNVNALLLGDSALYLCASSEEIGEAFFGQGTRLTVV.

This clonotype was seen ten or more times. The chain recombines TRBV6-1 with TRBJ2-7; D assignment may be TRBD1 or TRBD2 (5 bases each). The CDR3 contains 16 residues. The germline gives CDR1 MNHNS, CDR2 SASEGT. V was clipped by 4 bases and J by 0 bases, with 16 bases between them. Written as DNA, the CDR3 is TGTGCCAGCAGTGTTACCGGGACGCTGAGCTCCTACGAGCAGTACGTC. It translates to CASSVTGTLSSYEQYV.

In DNA, the CDR3 is TGTGCCAGCAGTTACTCGCGACTAGCGGGAAACGAGCAGTACTTC. Translation: CASSYSRLAGNEQYF. The genes are TRBV6-6 and TRBJ2-7; TRBD2 matches 11 bases. Germline CDR1 is MNHNY and CDR2 is SVGAGI (reference sequence). J gave up 5 bases and V 0 bases, and 3 bases lay outside the gene matches. CDR3 length: 15 residues.

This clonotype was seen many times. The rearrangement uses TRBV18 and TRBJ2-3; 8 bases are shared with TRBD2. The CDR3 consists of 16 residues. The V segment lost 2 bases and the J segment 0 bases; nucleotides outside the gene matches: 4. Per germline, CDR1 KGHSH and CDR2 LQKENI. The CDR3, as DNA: TGTGCCAGCTCACCAAGCGGGGGCACTAGCACAGATACGCAGTATTTT. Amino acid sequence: CASSPSGGTSTDTQYF.

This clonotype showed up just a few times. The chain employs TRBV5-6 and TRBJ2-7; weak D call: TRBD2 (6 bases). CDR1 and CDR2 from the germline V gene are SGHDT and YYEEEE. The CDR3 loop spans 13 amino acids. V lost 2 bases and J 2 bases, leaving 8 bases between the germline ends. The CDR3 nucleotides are TGTGCCAGCAGCTTCCGGGAGACCTACGAGCAGTACGTC. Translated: CASSFRETYEQYV.

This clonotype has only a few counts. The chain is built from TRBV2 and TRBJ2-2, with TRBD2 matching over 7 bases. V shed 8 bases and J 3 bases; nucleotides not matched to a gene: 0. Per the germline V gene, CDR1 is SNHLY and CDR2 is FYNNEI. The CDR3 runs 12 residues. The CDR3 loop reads CASGGDTGELFF. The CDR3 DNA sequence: TGTGCCAGCGGGGGGGACACCGGGGAGCTGTTTTTT.

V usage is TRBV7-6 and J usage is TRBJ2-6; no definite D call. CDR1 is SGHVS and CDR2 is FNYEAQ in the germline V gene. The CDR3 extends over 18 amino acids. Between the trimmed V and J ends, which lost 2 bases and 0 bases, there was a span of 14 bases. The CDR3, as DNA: TGTGCCAGCAGCTTAATGAGGACGACGTCCTCTGGGGCCAACGTCCTGACTTTC. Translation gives CASSLMRTTSSGANVLTF.

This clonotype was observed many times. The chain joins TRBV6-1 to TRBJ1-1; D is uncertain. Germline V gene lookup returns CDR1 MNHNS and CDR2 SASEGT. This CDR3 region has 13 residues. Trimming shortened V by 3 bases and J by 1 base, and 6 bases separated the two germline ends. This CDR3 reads CASSDSPNTEAFF. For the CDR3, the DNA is TGTGCCAGCAGTGACAGCCCGAACACTGAAGCTTTCTTT.

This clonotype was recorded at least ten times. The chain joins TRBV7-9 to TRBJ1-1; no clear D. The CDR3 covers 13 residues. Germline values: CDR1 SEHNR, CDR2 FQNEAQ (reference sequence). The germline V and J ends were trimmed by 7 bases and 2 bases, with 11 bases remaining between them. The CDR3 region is CASTTLINTEAFF. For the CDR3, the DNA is TGTGCCAGCACAACCCTCATCAACACTGAAGCTTTCTTT. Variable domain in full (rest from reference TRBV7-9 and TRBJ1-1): DTGVSQNPRHKITKRGQNVTFRCDPISEHNRLYWYRQTLGQGPEFLTYFQNEAQLEKSRLLSDRFSAERPKGSFSTLEIQRTEQGDSAMYLCASTTLINTEAFFGQGTRLTVV.

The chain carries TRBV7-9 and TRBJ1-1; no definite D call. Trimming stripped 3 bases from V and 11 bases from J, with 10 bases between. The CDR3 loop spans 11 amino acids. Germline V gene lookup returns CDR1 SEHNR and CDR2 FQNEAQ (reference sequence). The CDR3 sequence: CASSLEYQAFF. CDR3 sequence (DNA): TGTGCCAGCAGCTTGGAATACCAGGCTTTCTTT.

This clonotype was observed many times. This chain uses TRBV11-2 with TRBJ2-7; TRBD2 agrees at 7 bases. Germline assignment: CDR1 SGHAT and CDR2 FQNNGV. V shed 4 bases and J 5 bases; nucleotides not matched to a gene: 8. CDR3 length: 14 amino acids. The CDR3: CASSWGRGRDEQYF. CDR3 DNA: TGTGCCAGCAGCTGGGGGAGGGGAAGAGACGAGCAGTACTTC.

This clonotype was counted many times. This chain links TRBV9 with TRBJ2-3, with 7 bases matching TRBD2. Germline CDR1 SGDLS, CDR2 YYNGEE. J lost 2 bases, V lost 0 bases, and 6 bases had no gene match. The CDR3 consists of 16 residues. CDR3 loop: CASSVASGETTDTQYF. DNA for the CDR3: TGTGCCAGCAGCGTAGCCAGCGGGGAGACCACAGATACGCAGTATTTT.

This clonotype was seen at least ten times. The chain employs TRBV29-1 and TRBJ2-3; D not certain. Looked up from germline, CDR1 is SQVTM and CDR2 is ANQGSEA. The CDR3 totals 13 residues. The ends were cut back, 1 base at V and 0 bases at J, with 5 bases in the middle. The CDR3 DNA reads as TGCAGCGTTGAAGGGGGAAGCACAGATACGCAGTATTTT. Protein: CSVEGGSTDTQYF.

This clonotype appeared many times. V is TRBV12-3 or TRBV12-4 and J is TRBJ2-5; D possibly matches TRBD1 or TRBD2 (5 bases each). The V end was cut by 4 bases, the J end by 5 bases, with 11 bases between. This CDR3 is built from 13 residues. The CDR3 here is CASSSGTVETQYF. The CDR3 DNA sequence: TGTGCCAGCAGTTCCGGGACGGTGGAGACCCAGTACTTC.

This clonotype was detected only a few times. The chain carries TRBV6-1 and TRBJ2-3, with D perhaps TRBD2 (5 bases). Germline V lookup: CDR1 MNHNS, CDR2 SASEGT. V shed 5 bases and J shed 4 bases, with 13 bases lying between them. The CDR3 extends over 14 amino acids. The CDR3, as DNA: TGTGCCAGCAGTTCAGCGGAATCCCCAGATACGCAGTATTTT. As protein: CASSSAESPDTQYF.

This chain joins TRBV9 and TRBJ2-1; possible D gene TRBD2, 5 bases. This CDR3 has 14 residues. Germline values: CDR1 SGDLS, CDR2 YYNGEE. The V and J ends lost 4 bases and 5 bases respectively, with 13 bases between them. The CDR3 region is CASSPRSGNNEQFF. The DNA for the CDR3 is TGTGCCAGCAGCCCTAGGAGCGGCAACAATGAGCAGTTCTTC.

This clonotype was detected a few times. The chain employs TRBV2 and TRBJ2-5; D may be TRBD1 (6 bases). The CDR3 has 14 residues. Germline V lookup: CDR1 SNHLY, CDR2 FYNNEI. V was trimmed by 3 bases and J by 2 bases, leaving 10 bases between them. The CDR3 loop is CASSDPGQQETQYF. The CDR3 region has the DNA TGTGCCAGCAGTGACCCGGGACAACAAGAGACCCAGTACTTC.

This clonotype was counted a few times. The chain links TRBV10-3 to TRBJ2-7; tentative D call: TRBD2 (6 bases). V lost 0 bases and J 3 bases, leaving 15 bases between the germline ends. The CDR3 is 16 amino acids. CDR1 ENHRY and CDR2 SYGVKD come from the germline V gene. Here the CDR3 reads CAISESYRDSFYEQYF. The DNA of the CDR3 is TGTGCCATCAGTGAGTCATACCGGGACTCGTTCTACGAGCAGTACTTC.

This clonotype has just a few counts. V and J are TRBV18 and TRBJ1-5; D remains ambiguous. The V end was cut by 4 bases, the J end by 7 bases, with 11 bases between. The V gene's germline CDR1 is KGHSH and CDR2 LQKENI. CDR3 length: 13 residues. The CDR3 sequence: CASSLMDVQPQHF. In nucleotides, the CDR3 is TGTGCCAGCTCACTGATGGACGTCCAGCCCCAGCATTTT.

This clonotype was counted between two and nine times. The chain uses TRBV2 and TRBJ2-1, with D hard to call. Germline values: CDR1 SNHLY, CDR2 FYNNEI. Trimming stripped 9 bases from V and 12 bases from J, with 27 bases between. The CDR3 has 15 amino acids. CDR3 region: CASGPETVVKDAQFF. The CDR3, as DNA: TGTGCCAGTGGTCCAGAGACGGTGGTAAAAGATGCGCAGTTCTTC.

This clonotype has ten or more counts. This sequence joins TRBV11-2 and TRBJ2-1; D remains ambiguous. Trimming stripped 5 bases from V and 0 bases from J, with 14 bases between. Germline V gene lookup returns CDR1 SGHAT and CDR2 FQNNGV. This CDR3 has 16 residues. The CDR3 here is CASSQEWFSSYNEQFF. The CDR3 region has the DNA TGTGCCAGCAGCCAAGAGTGGTTTAGCTCCTACAATGAGCAGTTCTTC.